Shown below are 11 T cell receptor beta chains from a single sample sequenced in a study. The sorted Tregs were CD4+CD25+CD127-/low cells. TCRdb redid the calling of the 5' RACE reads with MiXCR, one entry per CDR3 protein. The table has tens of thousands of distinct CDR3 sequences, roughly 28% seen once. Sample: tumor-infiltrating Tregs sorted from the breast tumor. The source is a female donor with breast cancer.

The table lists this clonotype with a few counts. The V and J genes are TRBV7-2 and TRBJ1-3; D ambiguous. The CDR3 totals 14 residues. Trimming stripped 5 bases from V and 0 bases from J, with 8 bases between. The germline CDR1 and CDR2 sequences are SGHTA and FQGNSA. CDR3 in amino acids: CASSPYSSGNTIYF. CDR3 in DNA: TGTGCCAGCAGCCCATACAGCTCTGGAAACACCATATATTTT.

The chain's CDR3 is CASGKEELAGFYEQFF. As DNA, the CDR3 is TGTGCCAGCGGAAAAGAAGAACTAGCGGGATTCTATGAGCAGTTCTTC. This chain connects TRBV4-2 to TRBJ2-1; 10 positions agree with TRBD2. V lost 8 bases to trimming and J lost 8 bases; unmatched junction nucleotides: 15. CDR1 is LGHNA and CDR2 is YNFKEQ in the germline V gene. CDR3 size: 16 residues.

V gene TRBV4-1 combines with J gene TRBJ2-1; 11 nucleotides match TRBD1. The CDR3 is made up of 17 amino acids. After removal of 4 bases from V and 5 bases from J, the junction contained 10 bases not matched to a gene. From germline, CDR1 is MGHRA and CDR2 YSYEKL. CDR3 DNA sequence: TGCGCCAGCAGCCCGCGGGACAGGGGGGGGATAGACAATGAGCAGTTCTTC. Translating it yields CASSPRDRGGIDNEQFF.

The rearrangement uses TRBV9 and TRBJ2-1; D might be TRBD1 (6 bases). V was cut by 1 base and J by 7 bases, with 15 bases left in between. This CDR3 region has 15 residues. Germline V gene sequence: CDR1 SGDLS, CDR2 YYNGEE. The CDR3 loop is CASSVTSDSSNEQFF. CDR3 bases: TGTGCCAGCAGCGTAACCTCGGACAGTTCTAATGAGCAGTTCTTC.

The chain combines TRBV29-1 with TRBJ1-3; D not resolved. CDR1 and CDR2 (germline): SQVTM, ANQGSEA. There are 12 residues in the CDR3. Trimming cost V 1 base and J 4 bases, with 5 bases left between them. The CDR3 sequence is CSVEVGGNTIYF. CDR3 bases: TGCAGCGTTGAAGTAGGGGGAAACACCATATATTTT.

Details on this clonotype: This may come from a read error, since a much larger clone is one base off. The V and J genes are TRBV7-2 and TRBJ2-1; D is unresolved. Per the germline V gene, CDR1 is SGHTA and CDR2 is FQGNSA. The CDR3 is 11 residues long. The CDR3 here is CASGFYNEQSF. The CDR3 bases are TGTGCCAGCGGCTTTTACAATGAGCAGTCCTTC.

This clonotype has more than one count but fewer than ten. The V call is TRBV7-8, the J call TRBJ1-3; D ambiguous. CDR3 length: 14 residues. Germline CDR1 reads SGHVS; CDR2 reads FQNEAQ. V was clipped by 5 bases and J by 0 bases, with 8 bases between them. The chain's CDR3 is CASSPSTSGNTIYF. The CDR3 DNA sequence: TGTGCCAGCAGCCCCTCTACCTCTGGAAACACCATATATTTT.

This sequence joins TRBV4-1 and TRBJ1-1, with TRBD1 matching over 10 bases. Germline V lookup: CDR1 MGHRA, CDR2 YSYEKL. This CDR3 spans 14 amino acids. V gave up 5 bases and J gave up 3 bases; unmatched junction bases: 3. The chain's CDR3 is CASSEGQGYTEAFF. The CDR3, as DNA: TGCGCCAGCAGCGAGGGACAGGGGTACACTGAAGCTTTCTTT.

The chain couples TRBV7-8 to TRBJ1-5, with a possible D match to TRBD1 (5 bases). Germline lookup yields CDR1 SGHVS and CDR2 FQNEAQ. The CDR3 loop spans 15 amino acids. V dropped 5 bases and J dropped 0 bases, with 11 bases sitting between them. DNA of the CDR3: TGTGCCAGCAGCGCCGACAGTTATAGCAATCAGCCCCAGCATTTT. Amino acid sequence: CASSADSYSNQPQHF.

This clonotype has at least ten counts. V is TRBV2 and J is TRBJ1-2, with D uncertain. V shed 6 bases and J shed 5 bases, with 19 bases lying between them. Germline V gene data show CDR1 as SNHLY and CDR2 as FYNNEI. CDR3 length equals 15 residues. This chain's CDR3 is CASSPTKEATYGYTF. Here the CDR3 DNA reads TGTGCCAGCAGCCCCACTAAGGAGGCTACTTATGGCTACACCTTC.

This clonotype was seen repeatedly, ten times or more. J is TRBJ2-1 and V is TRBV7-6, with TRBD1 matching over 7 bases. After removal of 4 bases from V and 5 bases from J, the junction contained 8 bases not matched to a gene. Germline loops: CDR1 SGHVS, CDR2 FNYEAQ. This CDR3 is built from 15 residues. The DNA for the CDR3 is TGTGCCAGCAGCTCAACAGGGGAAGGGGACAATGAGCAGTTCTTC. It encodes CASSSTGEGDNEQFF. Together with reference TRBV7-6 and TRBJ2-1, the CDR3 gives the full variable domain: GAGVSQSPRYKVTKRGQDVALRCDPISGHVSLYWYRQALGQGPEFLTYFNYEAQQDKSGLPNDRFSAERPEGSISTLTIQRTEQRDSAMYRCASSSTGEGDNEQFFGPGTRLTVL.